Presented here are 23 T cell receptor beta chains from one specimen sequenced in a study of blood T cell repertoires in COVID-19. Measured with immunoSEQ multiplex PCR; TCRdb has only the in-frame clones, and not every one. The sample includes about 110,000 clones, roughly 88% of them seen just once. Sequencing used peripheral blood. The receptors were gathered from a human donor in a cohort sampled during active COVID-19.

This clone turned up a few times. J is TRBJ2-3 and V is TRBV11-3, with 9 positions matching TRBD2. J gave up 4 bases and V 3 bases, and 8 bases lay outside the gene matches. The germline CDR1 and CDR2 sequences are SGHNT and YENEEA. This CDR3 comprises 16 residues. The chain's CDR3 is CASSFGGGAVSDTQYF. The CDR3 DNA reads as TGTGCCAGCAGCTTCGGCGGGGGGGCGGTTTCAGATACGCAGTATTTT.

The J gene is TRBJ2-7, the V gene TRBV28; maybe TRBD2 (5 bases). The V gene lost 5 bases and the J gene lost 9 bases, with 11 bases spanning the gap. The germline CDR1 and CDR2 sequences are MDHEN and SYDVKM. The CDR3 consists of 11 residues. CDR3 residues: CASSLQGRQYF. CDR3 DNA sequence: TGTGCCAGCAGTCTCCAAGGGAGGCAGTACTTC. Full variable domain (missing parts from reference TRBV28 and TRBJ2-7): DVKVTQSSRYLVKRTGEKVFLECVQDMDHENMFWYRQDPGLGLRLIYFSYDVKMKEKGDIPEGYSVSREKKERFSLILESASTNQTSMYLCASSLQGRQYFGPGTRLTVT.

The gene calls are TRBV13 and TRBJ2-2, with a possible D match to TRBD2 (6 bases). CDR1 is PRHDT and CDR2 is FYEKMQ in the germline V gene (reference sequence). The CDR3 extends over 12 amino acids. The ends were cut back, 5 bases at V and 5 bases at J, with 6 bases in the middle. CDR3 DNA: TGTGCCAGCAGCGGGGGGACCGGGGAGCTGTTTTTT. Translated: CASSGGTGELFF.

This chain uses TRBV6-6 with TRBJ2-7, with 7 bases lining up with TRBD1. CDR1 and CDR2 (germline): MNHNY, SVGAGI (reference sequence). This CDR3 has 16 amino acids. Germline trimming cut 0 bases from V and 0 bases from J; bases unmatched to any gene: 5. CDR3 residues: CASSYSVRGHSYEQYF. The CDR3 DNA sequence: TGTGCCAGCAGTTACTCGGTGAGGGGGCACTCCTACGAGCAGTACTTC.

The rearrangement links TRBV6-5 to TRBJ1-2, with D maybe TRBD1 (5 bases). CDR1 is MNHEY and CDR2 is SVGAGI in the germline V gene. Trimming removed 2 bases from V and 4 bases from J, with 17 bases in between. The CDR3 runs 16 residues. The CDR3 coding sequence is TGTGCCAGCAGTTACGGTGGAGGGACCGCCTTCTATGGCTACACCTTC. Translating gives CASSYGGGTAFYGYTF.

The chain is built from TRBV2 and TRBJ1-6, with D perhaps matching TRBD1 (6 bases). The CDR3 length is 15 residues. The V gene lost 5 bases and the J gene lost 6 bases, with 14 bases spanning the gap. Germline CDR1 and CDR2: SNHLY and FYNNEI. CDR3 DNA sequence: TGTGCCAGCAGTATACAGGGCCCCAGTAATTCACCCCTCCACTTT. This codes for CASSIQGPSNSPLHF.

The J gene is TRBJ2-7, the V gene TRBV19; TRBD1 is a possible D gene (6 bases). The ends were cut back, 1 base at V and 0 bases at J, with 13 bases in the middle. CDR1 and CDR2 (germline): LNHDA, SQIVND (reference sequence). CDR3 length equals 16 residues. The DNA of the CDR3 is TGTGCCAGTAGTATAGGCATAGGACAGAGCTCCTACGAGCAGTACTTC. This codes for CASSIGIGQSSYEQYF.

This chain links TRBV2 with TRBJ2-1; TRBD2 is a possible D gene (6 bases). Looked up from germline, CDR1 is SNHLY and CDR2 is FYNNEI. Deletions cut 1 base from V and 3 bases from J, with 7 bases between. The CDR3 has 14 residues. The DNA for the CDR3 is TGTGCCAGCAGTGAAGGGGGAGGCTACAATGAGCAGTTCTTC. Translating it yields CASSEGGGYNEQFF.

The genes are TRBV18 and TRBJ2-7, with D possibly TRBD1 on 6 matching bases. The CDR3 consists of 14 residues. V was pared by 3 bases and J by 2 bases, with 11 bases between. Germline V gene data show CDR1 as KGHSH and CDR2 as LQKENI. CDR3 DNA sequence: TGTGCCAGCTCACCGAGGACAGATACCTACGAGCAGTACTTC. It translates to CASSPRTDTYEQYF.

This clone was recorded a few times. V and J are TRBV25-1 and TRBJ1-1; no definite D call. Looked up from germline, CDR1 is MGHDK and CDR2 is SYGVNS. Between the trimmed V and J ends, which lost 1 base and 1 base, there was a span of 4 bases. CDR3 size: 13 residues. CDR3 amino acids: CASSELKNTEAFF. The DNA of the CDR3 is TGTGCCAGCAGTGAATTAAAGAACACTGAAGCTTTCTTT.

The chain has TRBV7-9 and TRBJ1-1, with D unresolved. Germline V lookup: CDR1 SEHNR, CDR2 FQNEAQ (reference sequence). This CDR3 comprises 15 residues. Between the trimmed V and J ends, which lost 5 bases and 1 base, there was a span of 14 bases. CDR3 amino acids: CASSQWYEGNTEAFF. The CDR3 coding sequence is TGTGCCAGCAGCCAGTGGTACGAGGGGAACACTGAAGCTTTCTTT. The whole variable domain, filled in from reference TRBV7-9 and TRBJ1-1, reads DTGVSQNPRHKITKRGQNVTFRCDPISEHNRLYWYRQTLGQGPEFLTYFQNEAQLEKSRLLSDRFSAERPKGSFSTLEIQRTEQGDSAMYLCASSQWYEGNTEAFFGQGTRLTVV.

In its sample, this clone was seen once. This chain links TRBV19 with TRBJ2-3; maybe TRBD2 (6 bases). The length of the CDR3 is 13 residues. Deletions cut 8 bases from V and 2 bases from J, with 11 bases between. In germline, CDR1 is LNHDA, CDR2 SQIVND (reference sequence). CDR3 sequence: CASAGTATDTQYF. The CDR3 DNA is TGTGCCAGTGCTGGGACTGCCACAGATACGCAGTATTTT. Variable domain in full (rest from reference TRBV19 and TRBJ2-3): DGGITQSPKYLFRKEGQNVTLSCEQNLNHDAMYWYRQDPGQGLRLIYYSQIVNDFQKGDIAEGYSVSREKKESFPLTVTSAQKNPTAFYLCASAGTATDTQYFGPGTRLTVL.

The chain carries TRBV6-5 and TRBJ1-5, with D maybe TRBD1 (5 bases). In germline, CDR1 is MNHEY, CDR2 SVGAGI. This CDR3 has 13 residues. Deletions cut 6 bases from V and 7 bases from J, with 13 bases between. This chain's CDR3 is CASRDWGEQPQHF. The CDR3 DNA reads TGTGCCAGCAGGGACTGGGGGGAGCAGCCCCAGCATTTT.

The chain joins TRBV20-1 to TRBJ2-3; no clear D. Germline CDR1 is DFQATT and CDR2 is SNEGSKA (reference sequence). The CDR3 length is 11 residues. The V and J ends lost 3 bases and 6 bases respectively, with 7 bases between them. CDR3 bases: TGCAGTGCTAGCACTCGTGATACGCAGTATTTT. Translated, it gives CSASTRDTQYF.

CDR3 region: CATSSTGSTGKNIQYF. CDR3 bases: TGTGCCACCAGCAGTACAGGGTCGACAGGCAAAAACATTCAGTACTTC. The J gene is TRBJ2-4, the V gene TRBV15; a weak D match, TRBD1 (6 bases). This CDR3 region has 16 residues. Germline CDR1 is LNHNV and CDR2 is YYDKDF (reference sequence). Deletions cut 3 bases from V and 3 bases from J, with 15 bases between. Combining the CDR3 with reference TRBV15 and TRBJ2-4 gives the whole variable domain DAMVIQNPRYQVTQFGKPVTLSCSQTLNHNVMYWYQQKSSQAPKLLFHYYDKDFNNEADTPDNFQSRRPNTSFCFLDIRSPGLGDTAMYLCATSSTGSTGKNIQYFGAGTRLSVL.

The chain combines TRBV3-1 (or the pseudogene TRBV3-2) with TRBJ2-7; tentative D call: TRBD1 (5 bases). V was shortened by 4 bases and J by 3 bases, with 19 bases between the two germline ends. The CDR3 is 16 amino acids. Germline-derived CDR1 and CDR2 are LGHDT and YNNKEL (reference sequence). CDR3 region: CASSLGSREINYEQYF. CDR3 in DNA: TGTGCCAGCAGCCTTGGAAGCAGGGAAATCAACTACGAGCAGTACTTC.

This chain uses TRBV27 with TRBJ1-1; D not resolved. Germline V CDR1 and CDR2: MNHEY, SMNVEV (reference sequence). Trimming shortened V by 2 bases and J by 4 bases, and 5 bases separated the two germline ends. This CDR3 has 12 residues. In DNA form, the CDR3 reads TGTGCCAGCAGTTTACCAGGCACTGAAGCTTTCTTT. This sequence encodes CASSLPGTEAFF.

The chain employs TRBV28 and TRBJ1-4, with D tentatively TRBD1 (5 bases). The CDR3 has 19 amino acids. V gave up 2 bases and J gave up 0 bases, with 19 bases separating them. Germline CDR1 and CDR2: MDHEN and SYDVKM. As DNA, the CDR3 is TGTGCCAGCAGTTTAGGTTCGAAGGGGCTTCTTGCAACTAATGAAAAACTGTTTTTT. Amino acid sequence: CASSLGSKGLLATNEKLFF.

CDR3 DNA sequence: TGTGCCAGCAGTGAAGCTGGAACTAGGAGGTTTTTAGATACGCAGTATTTT. This codes for CASSEAGTRRFLDTQYF. V is TRBV6-1 and J is TRBJ2-3; D possibly corresponds to TRBD2 (5 bases). The germline V gene encodes CDR1 MNHNS and CDR2 SASEGT. V lost 0 bases to trimming and J lost 5 bases, with 18 bases between them. The CDR3 sequence is 17 residues long.

In DNA, the CDR3 is TGTGCCAGCTCGCGCCTCGGGGGGGCGGGCTCCTACGAGCAGTACTTC. It translates to CASSRLGGAGSYEQYF. The chain couples TRBV18 to TRBJ2-7, with 8 bases fitting TRBD2. CDR3 length: 16 residues. Looked up from germline, CDR1 is KGHSH and CDR2 is LQKENI. The junction had 10 bases not matched to a gene; V was cut back by 6 bases and J by 0 bases. Full variable domain (remainder filled in from reference TRBV18 and TRBJ2-7): NAGVMQNPRHLVRRRGQEARLRCSPMKGHSHVYWYRQLPEEGLKFMVYLQKENIIDESGMPKERFSAEFPKEGPSILRIQQVVRGDSAAYFCASSRLGGAGSYEQYFGPGTRLTVT.

This clone is a singleton in its sample. The chain uses TRBV7-9 and TRBJ1-1; 7 positions agree with TRBD1. V lost 3 bases to trimming and J lost 0 bases; unmatched junction nucleotides: 4. The CDR3 spans 15 residues. The germline CDR1 and CDR2 sequences are SEHNR and FQNEAQ (reference sequence). CDR3 DNA sequence: TGTGCCAGCAGCTTCGCCACAGGGGTGAACACTGAAGCTTTCTTT. It codes for CASSFATGVNTEAFF. Full variable domain (rest looked up from reference TRBV7-9 and TRBJ1-1): DTGVSQNPRHKITKRGQNVTFRCDPISEHNRLYWYRQTLGQGPEFLTYFQNEAQLEKSRLLSDRFSAERPKGSFSTLEIQRTEQGDSAMYLCASSFATGVNTEAFFGQGTRLTVV.

The V call is TRBV3-1 (or the pseudogene TRBV3-2), the J call TRBJ2-5; D possibly corresponds to TRBD2 (6 bases). Between the trimmed V and J ends, which lost 0 bases and 4 bases, there was a span of 21 bases. The CDR3 runs 18 residues. Germline V gene data show CDR1 as LGHDT and CDR2 as YNNKEL (reference sequence). The CDR3 DNA follows: TGTGCCAGCAGCCAAGAACTTAGCGGTCTAAATATGTTAGAGACCCAGTACTTC. This translates into CASSQELSGLNMLETQYF.

The chain recombines TRBV12-3 or TRBV12-4 with TRBJ2-3, with unresolved D. V dropped 6 bases and J dropped 7 bases, with 8 bases sitting between them. The CDR3 is made up of 11 amino acids. CDR3 protein: CASSLGHTQYF. For the CDR3, the DNA is TGTGCCAGCAGCCTAGGTCATACGCAGTATTTT.